The clone carrying this T cell receptor beta chain was counted between two and nine times. What it binds is not known. This sample was included in a study of T-cell memory formation after mild COVID-19. The study, taken as a whole, reports: Confirmation of SARS-CoV-2 specificity was lacking for second-wave clones peaking day 37. A second wave expanding day 15 to 37 was CD4+-biased; contracting clones were balanced. Mainly in CM and EM were contracting CD4+ clones; CD8+ were in EMRA.

TCRdb ran MiXCR on the 5' RACE reads and lists one entry per CDR3 protein. Of around 250,000 distinct CDR3 sequences in the sample, around 15% were seen once. This CDR3 is built from 13 residues. Germline-derived CDR1 and CDR2 are SGHTA and FQGNSA. V was cut by 8 bases and J by 10 bases, with 19 bases left in between. The chain combines TRBV7-2 with TRBJ2-3; perhaps D is TRBD1 or TRBD2 (6 bases each). Specimen: PBMCs or a T cell subset sorted from them (not recorded which). The receptor was isolated from a man younger than 35 who had mild COVID-19 (a few samples of this study predate the infection). Cell type and time point are not known. The CDR3 bases are TGTGCCAGCTCACAGGGCGGGAATCGTGCGCAGTATTTT. It yields the protein CASSQGGNRAQYF.